In this sample, the clone carrying this T cell receptor beta chain turned up many times. The data were obtained in a study of T cell repertoires in cytomegalovirus infection. In the study overall: CMV infection and matching HLA type were both indicated by public TCR beta signatures.

CDR3 size: 17 residues. CDR1 and CDR2 from the germline V gene are LGHNA and YNFKEQ. V was clipped by 4 bases and J by 2 bases, with 17 bases between them. MiXCR, run by TCRdb on the reads, gives a single entry per CDR3 protein. This table has 200,000 to 300,000 distinct CDR3 sequences, 9.1% appearing once. Sequences were obtained from PBMCs. The gene calls are TRBV4-2 and TRBJ2-2, with a tentative D call TRBD2 (5 bases). The sequence came from a human donor in good health (CMV status not recorded). Some clones in this sample may be carry-over from other donors' samples. CDR3 DNA sequence: TGTGCCAGCAGCCCTAGACTCGGGCGGGCCAACACCGGGGAGCTGTTTTTT. As protein: CASSPRLGRANTGELFF.